This T cell receptor beta chain was obtained from a study of OX40 agonist ivuxolimab in advanced cancers. Study at large: With ivuxolimab, an agonistic anti-OX40 (CD134) antibody, patients were treated.

Using immunoSEQ multiplex PCR, the repertoire was profiled, and TCRdb retains in-frame clones only, with some absent. The sample records tens of thousands of clones, 75% to 85% being singletons. The investigators sampled blood at baseline, at cycle 4 day 1, and at cycle 7 day 1. Of note for this clone: Antigen unknown.

Overall study results and limits: At 0.1 to 3.0 mg/kg and by week 6, CD4+ and CD8+ T cells in the blood had expanded clonally.

Between the trimmed V and J ends, which lost 2 bases and 3 bases, there was a span of 8 bases. Germline V CDR1 and CDR2: SGHDT, YYEEEE. The CDR3 runs 13 residues. Sequenced here: CD4+ or CD8+ T cells sorted from blood, sampled in a trial of the OX40 agonist ivuxolimab. The chain joins TRBV5-6 to TRBJ1-2; D uncertain. The clonotype comes from an adult with an advanced solid tumor such as melanoma, head and neck, liver or kidney cancer. The CDR3 DNA sequence: TGTGCCAGCAGCTTACCAATGGACTATGGCTACACCTTC. As protein: CASSLPMDYGYTF.